The clone carrying this T cell receptor (beta chain) was counted a few times. What it binds is unknown. Unique molecular identifiers were affixed to single, distinct cDNA molecules. MiXCR was run by TCRdb on the 5' RACE reads, yielding one entry per CDR3 protein. The sample records some 70,000 distinct CDR3 sequences, less than 15% being singletons. CDR3 length: 15 amino acids. CDR1 and CDR2 (germline): MDHEN, SYDVKM. Trimming left V 5 bases short and J 2 bases short, with 14 bases between. The record originates from a study of early T cells in non-severe SARS-CoV-2 infection. As for the study in general: Sequencing of unsorted whole blood was done on bulk RNA, leaving chains unpaired.

Points from the study as a whole: VDJdb-based matching was biased toward anti-spike CD8 responses and missed private and CD4 specificities.

The rearrangement joins TRBV28 to TRBJ2-3; a weak D match, TRBD2 (6 bases). The TCR originated in an adult who was a healthcare worker with PCR-confirmed SARS-CoV-2 infection or an uninfected control (not recorded which). The sequenced sample was whole blood. In DNA form, the CDR3 reads TGTGCCAGCAGTGTCCTTAGCGGTTACACAGATACGCAGTATTTT. It encodes CASSVLSGYTDTQYF.